This TCR beta chain originates from a study of T-cell reconstitution after alpha-beta-depleted transplantation in children. Unique molecular identifiers tagged the TCRbeta library. TCRdb reanalysed the PCR reads using MiXCR and keeps one entry per CDR3 protein. Of about 230,000 distinct CDR3 sequences detected, 9.5% to 15% appear once; the ten largest clones hold around 2.5%. The CDR3 is 12 residues long. Per germline, CDR1 SGHTA and CDR2 FQGNSA. The V gene lost 4 bases and the J gene lost 5 bases, with 8 bases spanning the gap. This clonotype was counted many times. This TCR came from a human donor who donated a stem cell graft to a child with acute lymphoblastic leukemia. The V call is TRBV7-2, the J call TRBJ1-2, with no clear D. The starting material was PBMCs from the stem cell graft donor, obtained from the stem cell graft. Here the CDR3 reads CASSSQAYGYTF. Here the CDR3 DNA reads TGTGCCAGCAGCTCTCAAGCTTATGGCTACACCTTC.